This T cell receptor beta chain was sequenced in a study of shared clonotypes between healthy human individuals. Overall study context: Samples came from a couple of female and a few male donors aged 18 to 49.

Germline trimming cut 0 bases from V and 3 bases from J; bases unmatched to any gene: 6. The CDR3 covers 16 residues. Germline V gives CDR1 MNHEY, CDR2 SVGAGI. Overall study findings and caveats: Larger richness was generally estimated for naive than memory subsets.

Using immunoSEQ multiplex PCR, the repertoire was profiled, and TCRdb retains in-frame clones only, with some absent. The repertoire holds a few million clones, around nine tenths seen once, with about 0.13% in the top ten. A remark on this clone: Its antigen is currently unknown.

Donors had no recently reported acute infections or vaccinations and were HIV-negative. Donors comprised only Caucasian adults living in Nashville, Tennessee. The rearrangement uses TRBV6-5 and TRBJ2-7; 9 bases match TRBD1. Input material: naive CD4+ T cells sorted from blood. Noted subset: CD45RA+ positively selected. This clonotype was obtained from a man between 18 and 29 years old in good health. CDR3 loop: CASSYSSGTGIYEQYF. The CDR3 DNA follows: TGTGCCAGCAGTTACTCCTCCGGGACAGGGATCTACGAGCAGTACTTC.